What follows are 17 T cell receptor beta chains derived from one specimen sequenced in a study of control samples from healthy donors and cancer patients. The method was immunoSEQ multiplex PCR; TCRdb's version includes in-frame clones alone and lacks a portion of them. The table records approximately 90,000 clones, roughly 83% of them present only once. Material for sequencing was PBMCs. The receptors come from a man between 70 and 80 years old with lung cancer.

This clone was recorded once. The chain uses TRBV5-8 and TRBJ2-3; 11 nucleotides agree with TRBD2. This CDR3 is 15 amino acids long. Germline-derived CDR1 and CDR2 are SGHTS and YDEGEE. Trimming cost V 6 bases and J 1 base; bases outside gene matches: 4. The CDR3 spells CASTQLAGGTDTQYF. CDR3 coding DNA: TGTGCCAGCACGCAACTAGCGGGGGGCACAGATACGCAGTATTTT.

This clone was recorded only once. The CDR3 DNA reads as TGTGCCAGCAGCTTAGAGTTCTCCTACAATGAGCAGTTCTTC. Translating it yields CASSLEFSYNEQFF. The chain is built from TRBV7-8 and TRBJ2-1, with unresolved D. Per germline, CDR1 SGHVS and CDR2 FQNEAQ. The CDR3 loop spans 14 amino acids. V shed 1 base and J shed 0 bases, with 4 bases lying between them.

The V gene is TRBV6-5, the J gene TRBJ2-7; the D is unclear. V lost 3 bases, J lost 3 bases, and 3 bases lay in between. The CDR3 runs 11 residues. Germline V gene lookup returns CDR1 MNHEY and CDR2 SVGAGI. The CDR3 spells CASSYDYEQYF. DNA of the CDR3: TGTGCCAGCAGTTATGACTACGAGCAGTACTTC.

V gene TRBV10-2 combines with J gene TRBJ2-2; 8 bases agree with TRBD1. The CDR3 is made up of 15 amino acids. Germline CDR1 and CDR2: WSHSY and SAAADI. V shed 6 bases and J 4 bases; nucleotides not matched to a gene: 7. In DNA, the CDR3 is TGCGCCAGCAGGCAGACAGGGGAGCGCACCGGGGAGCTGTTTTTT. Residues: CASRQTGERTGELFF.

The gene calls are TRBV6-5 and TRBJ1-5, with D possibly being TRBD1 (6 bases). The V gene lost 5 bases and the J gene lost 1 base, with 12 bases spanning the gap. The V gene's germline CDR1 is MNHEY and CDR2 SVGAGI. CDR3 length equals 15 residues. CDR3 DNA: TGTGCCAGCAGTCAACAGGGTAACAGCAATCAGCCCCAGCATTTT. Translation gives CASSQQGNSNQPQHF.

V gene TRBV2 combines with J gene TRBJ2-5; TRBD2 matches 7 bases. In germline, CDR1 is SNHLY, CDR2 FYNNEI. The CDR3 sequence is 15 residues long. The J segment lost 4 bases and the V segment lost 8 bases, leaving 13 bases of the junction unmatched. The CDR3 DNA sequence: TGTGCCAGCTCTCGATCGAGCGGGGTCCCAGAGACCCAGTACTTC. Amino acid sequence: CASSRSSGVPETQYF.

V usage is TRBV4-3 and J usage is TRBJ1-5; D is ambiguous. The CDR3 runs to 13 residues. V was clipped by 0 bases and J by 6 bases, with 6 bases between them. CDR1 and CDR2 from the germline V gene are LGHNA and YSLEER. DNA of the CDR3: TGCGCCAGCAGCCAAGATCGGGTTCAGCCCCAGCATTTT. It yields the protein CASSQDRVQPQHF.

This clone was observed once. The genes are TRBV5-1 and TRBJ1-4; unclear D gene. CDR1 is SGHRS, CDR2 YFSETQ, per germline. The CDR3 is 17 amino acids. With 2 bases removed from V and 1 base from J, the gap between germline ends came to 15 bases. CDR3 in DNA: TGCGCCAGCAGCTTTGGAGGCACGGGGAGAACTAATGAAAAACTGTTTTTT. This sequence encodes CASSFGGTGRTNEKLFF.

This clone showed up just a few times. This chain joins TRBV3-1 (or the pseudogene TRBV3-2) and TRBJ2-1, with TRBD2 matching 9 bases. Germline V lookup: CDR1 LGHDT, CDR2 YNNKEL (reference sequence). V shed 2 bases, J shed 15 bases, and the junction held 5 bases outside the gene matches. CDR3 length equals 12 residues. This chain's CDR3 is CASSQIAGDTFF. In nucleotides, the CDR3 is TGTGCCAGCAGCCAAATAGCGGGGGACACGTTCTTC.

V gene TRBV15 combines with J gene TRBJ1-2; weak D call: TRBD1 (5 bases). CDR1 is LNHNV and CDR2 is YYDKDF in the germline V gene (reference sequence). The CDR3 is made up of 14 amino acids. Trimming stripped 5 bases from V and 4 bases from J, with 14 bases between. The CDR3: CATSGQGTGYGYTF. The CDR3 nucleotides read TGTGCCACCAGCGGACAAGGAACAGGCTATGGCTACACCTTC.

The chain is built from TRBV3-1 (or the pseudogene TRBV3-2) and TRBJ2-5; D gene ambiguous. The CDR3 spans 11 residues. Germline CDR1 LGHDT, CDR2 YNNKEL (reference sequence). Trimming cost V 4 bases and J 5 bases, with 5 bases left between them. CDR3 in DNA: TGTGCCAGCAGCCCGAAGGAGACCCAGTACTTC. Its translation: CASSPKETQYF.

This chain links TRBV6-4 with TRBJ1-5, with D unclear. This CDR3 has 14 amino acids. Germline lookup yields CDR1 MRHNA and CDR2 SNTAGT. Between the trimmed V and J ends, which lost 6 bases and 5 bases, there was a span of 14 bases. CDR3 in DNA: TGTGCCAGCAGCCCAGGTGTGGGTGATCAGCCCCAGCATTTT. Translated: CASSPGVGDQPQHF.

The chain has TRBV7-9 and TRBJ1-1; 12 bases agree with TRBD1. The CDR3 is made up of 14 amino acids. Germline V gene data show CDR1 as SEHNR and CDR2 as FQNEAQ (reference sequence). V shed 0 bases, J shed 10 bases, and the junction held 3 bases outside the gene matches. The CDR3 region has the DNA TGTGCCAGCAGCTTAGCGAGGGACAGGGGGCCAGCTTTCTTT. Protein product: CASSLARDRGPAFF.

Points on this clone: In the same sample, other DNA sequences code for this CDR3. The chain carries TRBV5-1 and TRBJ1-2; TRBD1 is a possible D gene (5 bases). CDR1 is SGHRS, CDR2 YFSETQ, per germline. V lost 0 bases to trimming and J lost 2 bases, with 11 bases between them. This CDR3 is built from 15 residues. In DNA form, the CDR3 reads TGCGCCAGCAGCTTGGGGCACGGGGGGAACTATGGCTACACCTTC. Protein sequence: CASSLGHGGNYGYTF.

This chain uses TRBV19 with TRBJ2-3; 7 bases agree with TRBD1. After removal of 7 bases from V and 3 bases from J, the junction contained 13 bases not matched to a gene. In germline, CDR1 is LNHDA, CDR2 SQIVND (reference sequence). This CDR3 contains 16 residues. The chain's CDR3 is CASTDRGRGRTDTQYF. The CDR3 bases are TGTGCCAGTACTGATCGGGGAAGGGGGCGGACAGATACGCAGTATTTT.

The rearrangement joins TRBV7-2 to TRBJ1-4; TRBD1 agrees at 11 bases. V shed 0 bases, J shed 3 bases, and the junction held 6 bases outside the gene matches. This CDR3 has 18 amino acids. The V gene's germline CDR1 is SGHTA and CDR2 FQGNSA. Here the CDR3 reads CASSLAPGQGGSNEKLFF. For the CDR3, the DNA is TGTGCCAGCAGCTTAGCTCCGGGACAGGGGGGATCTAATGAAAAACTGTTTTTT.

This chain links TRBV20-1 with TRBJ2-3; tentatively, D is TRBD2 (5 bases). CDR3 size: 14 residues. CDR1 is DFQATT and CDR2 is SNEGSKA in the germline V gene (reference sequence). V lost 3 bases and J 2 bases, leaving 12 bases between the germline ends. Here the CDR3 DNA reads TGCAGTGCTAGTCCCGGGGAGATCACAGATACGCAGTATTTT. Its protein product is CSASPGEITDTQYF.